This TCR beta chain derives from a study of T cell repertoires in cytomegalovirus infection. Regarding the study as a whole: There were carriers of CMV plus the relevant HLA, and cumulative public TCR beta family frequency identified them. The ex vivo response was dominated by HLA-C-restricted CMV-specific TCR beta clonotypes.

The V gene's germline CDR1 is MGHRA and CDR2 YSYEKL. The CDR3 length is 15 residues. Trimming took off 7 bases at V and 1 base at J, with 13 bases between the two ends. This clonotype was observed at least ten times. Its antigen is unknown. TCRdb reprocessed the reads via MiXCR and lists one record per CDR3 protein. Of 200,000 to 250,000 distinct CDR3 sequences in the sample, roughly 20% are singletons; the top ten hold 15% to 20%. The chain employs TRBV4-1 and TRBJ2-2; TRBD1 or TRBD2 may be the D gene (5 bases each). This receptor was obtained from a human donor in good health (CMV status not recorded). Some clones in this sample may be carry-over from other donors' samples. Sequencing was done on a sample of CD8+ T cells from PBMCs. The DNA of the CDR3 is TGCGCCAGCAAACTCGGGGACCAGAACACCGGGGAGCTGTTTTTT. Translation: CASKLGDQNTGELFF.